These 7 T cell receptor beta chains were all obtained from the same sample, sequenced in a study of response to subunit inactivated influenza vaccine. TCRdb recomputed calls from the RT-PCR reads with MiXCR, one row per CDR3 protein. The sample records 500,000 to 600,000 distinct CDR3 sequences, 14% being singletons. The sequences come from PBMCs from blood, collected roughly 13 days after vaccination. The receptors were gathered from a man over 45 who received an inactivated influenza vaccine.

V is TRBV29-1 and J is TRBJ2-1; D not resolved. Trimming took 6 bases from V and 3 from J, leaving 12 bases between them. CDR1 and CDR2 from the germline V gene are SQVTM and ANQGSEA. The CDR3 sequence is 13 residues long. The CDR3 DNA sequence: TGCAGCGTCCTGACCACCCACTACAATGAGCAGTTCTTC. It yields the protein CSVLTTHYNEQFF.

The chain joins TRBV20-1 to TRBJ1-2; D is unresolved. Germline CDR1 and CDR2: DFQATT and SNEGSKA (reference sequence). The length of the CDR3 is 16 residues. The V end lost 2 bases, the J end lost 0 bases, and 16 bases lay between the germline ends. This CDR3 is CSARFVTGWANYGYTF. CDR3 bases: TGCAGTGCTAGATTCGTAACCGGATGGGCTAACTATGGCTACACCTTC.

J is TRBJ1-2 and V is TRBV7-9; D ambiguous. The CDR3 consists of 13 residues. The V gene lost 1 base and the J gene lost 4 bases, with 7 bases spanning the gap. Germline assignment: CDR1 SEHNR and CDR2 FQNEAQ (reference sequence). The CDR3 nucleotides are TGTGCCAGCAGCTTAGAACGGACCTATGGCTACACCTTC. As protein: CASSLERTYGYTF. Full variable domain (outside the CDR3, taken from reference TRBV7-9 and TRBJ1-2): DTGVSQNPRHKITKRGQNVTFRCDPISEHNRLYWYRQTLGQGPEFLTYFQNEAQLEKSRLLSDRFSAERPKGSFSTLEIQRTEQGDSAMYLCASSLERTYGYTFGSGTRLTVV.

V and J are TRBV28 and TRBJ2-2; TRBD2 aligns across 9 bases. Germline assignment: CDR1 MDHEN and CDR2 SYDVKM. The CDR3 extends over 15 amino acids. J gave up 6 bases and V 3 bases, and 5 bases lay outside the gene matches. CDR3 amino acids: CASSLAGGEAGELFF. CDR3 coding DNA: TGTGCCAGCAGTTTGGCGGGAGGGGAAGCCGGGGAGCTGTTTTTT.

This clonotype showed up just a few times. The chain is built from TRBV20-1 and TRBJ2-7; 9 bases are shared with TRBD1. The trim removed 6 bases at V and 3 bases at J, leaving 12 bases unmatched. Germline values: CDR1 DFQATT, CDR2 SNEGSKA (reference sequence). This CDR3 region has 15 residues. CDR3 in amino acids: CSAEPDRDRVYEQYF. Written as DNA, the CDR3 is TGCAGTGCCGAACCCGACCGGGACAGGGTCTACGAGCAGTACTTC.

The V call is TRBV10-3, the J call TRBJ2-3; D is ambiguous. This CDR3 is 13 amino acids long. Trimming took off 9 bases at V and 0 bases at J, with 10 bases between the two ends. The germline CDR1 and CDR2 sequences are ENHRY and SYGVKD. For the CDR3, the DNA is TGTGCCATAGGCACTCCTAGCACAGATACGCAGTATTTT. Translation gives CAIGTPSTDTQYF.

This rearrangement joins TRBV6-2 or TRBV6-3 to TRBJ2-2; 7 bases agree with TRBD1. CDR3 length: 15 residues. CDR1 is MNHEY and CDR2 is SVGEGT in the germline V gene. The V and J ends lost 6 bases and 5 bases, in that order; junction bases with no gene match: 9. The CDR3 here is CASRRQGRATGELFF. Here the CDR3 DNA reads TGTGCCAGCAGGCGACAGGGTCGGGCGACCGGGGAGCTGTTTTTT.